These T cell receptor beta chains were read from a single sample in a study of regulatory T cells in long-lasting Graves disease. From the multiplex PCR reads, TCRdb called clonotypes with MiXCR, one entry per CDR3 protein. The sample gives over 350,000 distinct CDR3 sequences, 11% to 15% of which show up once; around a sixth is in the top ten. Separately, the same data were catalogued under a study of T cells in Graves' hyperthyroidism and ophthalmopathy.

Sample: peripheral blood mononuclear cells (PBMCs), taken at new diagnosis, from a patient treated with antithyroid drugs. The receptors shown here come from a woman aged 45-65 years with Graves disease. CDR3s include the opening cysteine and the closing phenylalanine or tryptophan. Each record gives: V gene, J gene, clone size, D gene, CDR3 protein, CDR3 DNA. A D gene is named only where the DNA matches it firmly. A row's size may be missing; if present it is once, few, many or a size class.

V gene: TRBV28
J gene: TRBJ2-3
clone size: many
D gene: NA
CDR3 protein: CASSFPSHRSTDTQYF
CDR3 DNA: TGTGCCAGCAGTTTCCCTAGCCATCGAAGCACAGATACGCAGTATTTT

V gene: TRBV7-6
J gene: TRBJ2-7
clone size: NA
D gene: TRBD2
CDR3 protein: CASSLGYSGGISSYEQYF
CDR3 DNA: TGTGCCAGCAGCTTGGGATACAGCGGGGGGATAAGCTCCTACGAGCAGTACTTC

V gene: TRBV6-2/TRBV6-3
J gene: TRBJ2-1
clone size: many
D gene: NA
CDR3 protein: CASSLGPRRGNEQFF
CDR3 DNA: TGTGCCAGCAGTTTGGGTCCCCGAAGGGGTAATGAGCAGTTCTTC

V gene: TRBV19
J gene: TRBJ1-1
clone size: NA
D gene: TRBD1
CDR3 protein: CASSDRDREKAFF
CDR3 DNA: TGTGCCAGTAGTGACCGGGACAGGGAAAAAGCTTTCTTT

V gene: TRBV19
J gene: TRBJ1-2
clone size: many
D gene: NA
CDR3 protein: CATSVGTTGYTF
CDR3 DNA: TGTGCCACGAGCGTAGGGACAACCGGCTACACCTTC

V gene: TRBV12-3/TRBV12-4
J gene: TRBJ1-5
clone size: many
D gene: TRBD1
CDR3 protein: CASSFGGQGGQPQHF
CDR3 DNA: TGTGCCAGCAGTTTTGGAGGACAGGGCGGTCAGCCCCAGCATTTT

V gene: TRBV19
J gene: TRBJ2-5
clone size: few
D gene: TRBD2
CDR3 protein: CASSMFGLAGGETQYF
CDR3 DNA: TGTGCCAGTAGTATGTTCGGACTAGCGGGAGGCGAGACCCAGTACTTC

V gene: TRBV5-5
J gene: TRBJ2-5
clone size: many
D gene: NA
CDR3 protein: CASSPLLALNQETQYF
CDR3 DNA: TGTGCCAGCAGCCCCCTGTTAGCCCTGAACCAAGAGACCCAGTACTTC

V gene: TRBV7-9
J gene: TRBJ2-4
clone size: many
D gene: NA
CDR3 protein: CASSLVSAGSFMFDIQYF
CDR3 DNA: TGTGCCAGCAGCTTAGTGTCCGCCGGGAGTTTCATGTTCGACATTCAGTACTTC

V gene: TRBV20-1
J gene: TRBJ2-2
clone size: many
D gene: NA
CDR3 protein: CSARDQPQGTGELFF
CDR3 DNA: TGCAGTGCTAGAGACCAGCCCCAAGGCACCGGGGAGCTGTTTTTT

V gene: TRBV10-3
J gene: TRBJ2-5
clone size: many
D gene: NA
CDR3 protein: CAISESGTSREETQYF
CDR3 DNA: TGTGCCATCAGTGAGTCGGGAACAAGCCGTGAAGAGACCCAGTACTTC

V gene: TRBV27
J gene: TRBJ2-7
clone size: many
D gene: TRBD2
CDR3 protein: CASSLLGIIAGISYEQYF
CDR3 DNA: TGTGCCAGCAGTTTATTGGGCATCATAGCGGGAATCTCCTACGAGCAGTACTTC

V gene: TRBV2
J gene: TRBJ2-1
clone size: many
D gene: TRBD2
CDR3 protein: CASSSGKLFNEQFF
CDR3 DNA: TGTGCCAGCAGTAGCGGGAAGTTGTTCAATGAGCAGTTCTTC

V gene: TRBV7-7
J gene: TRBJ2-5
clone size: many
D gene: TRBD2
CDR3 protein: CASSLGGARLAGQETQYF
CDR3 DNA: TGTGCTAGCAGCTTAGGGGGGGCGAGACTAGCGGGCCAAGAGACCCAGTACTTC

V gene: TRBV7-6
J gene: TRBJ2-2
clone size: many
D gene: TRBD2
CDR3 protein: CASSFGTSGNTGELFF
CDR3 DNA: TGTGCCAGCAGCTTCGGGACTAGCGGGAACACCGGGGAGCTGTTTTTT

V gene: TRBV2
J gene: TRBJ2-1
clone size: once
D gene: TRBD2
CDR3 protein: CASSQAGLGPFEQFF
CDR3 DNA: TGTGCCAGCAGCCAAGCAGGACTAGGCCCTTTTGAACAGTTCTTC

V gene: TRBV5-1
J gene: TRBJ1-5
clone size: many
D gene: TRBD1
CDR3 protein: CASSLGAGGGQPQHF
CDR3 DNA: TGTGCCAGCAGCTTAGGCGCAGGGGGAGGACAGCCCCAGCATTTT

V gene: TRBV29-1
J gene: TRBJ2-3
clone size: many
D gene: TRBD1
CDR3 protein: CSVVTGGSTDTQYF
CDR3 DNA: TGCAGCGTCGTGACAGGGGGCAGCACAGATACGCAGTATTTT

V gene: TRBV24-1
J gene: TRBJ2-1
clone size: NA
D gene: TRBD2
CDR3 protein: CATSGLAGYTEQFF
CDR3 DNA: TGTGCCACCAGTGGCCTAGCGGGGTACACTGAGCAGTTCTTC

V gene: TRBV7-3
J gene: TRBJ2-1
clone size: NA
D gene: TRBD2
CDR3 protein: CASSLFGGRAYNEQFF
CDR3 DNA: TGTGCCAGCAGCTTATTCGGCGGGAGGGCATACAATGAGCAGTTCTTC

V gene: TRBV6-1
J gene: TRBJ2-7
clone size: many
D gene: NA
CDR3 protein: CASTIQVGSSYEQYF
CDR3 DNA: TGTGCCAGTACAATTCAGGTCGGGAGCTCCTACGAGCAGTACTTC

V gene: TRBV4-2
J gene: TRBJ1-4
clone size: NA
D gene: TRBD1
CDR3 protein: CASSQDYGRGTLNEKLFF
CDR3 DNA: TGTGCCAGCAGCCAAGATTACGGCAGGGGGACTCTAAATGAAAAACTGTTTTTT

V gene: TRBV10-2
J gene: TRBJ2-7
clone size: NA
D gene: TRBD2
CDR3 protein: CASSWTSGRLPEQYF
CDR3 DNA: TGCGCCAGCAGTTGGACTAGCGGGAGGTTACCAGAGCAGTACTTC

V gene: TRBV5-1
J gene: TRBJ2-7
clone size: few
D gene: NA
CDR3 protein: CASSLAGVLPYEQYF
CDR3 DNA: TGCGCCAGCAGCTTGGCCGGGGTGCTCCCCTACGAGCAGTACTTC

V gene: TRBV27
J gene: TRBJ2-3
clone size: many
D gene: NA
CDR3 protein: CASSPDSGSSTDTQYF
CDR3 DNA: TGTGCCAGCAGCCCTGATAGCGGTTCCAGCACAGATACGCAGTATTTT

V gene: TRBV28
J gene: TRBJ2-4
clone size: NA
D gene: NA
CDR3 protein: CASSWDSPKNIQYF
CDR3 DNA: TGTGCCAGCAGTTGGGATAGCCCCAAAAACATTCAGTACTTC

V gene: TRBV2
J gene: TRBJ2-7
clone size: few
D gene: NA
CDR3 protein: CASNRDTSAYEQYF
CDR3 DNA: TGTGCCAGTAACCGGGACACTAGCGCCTACGAGCAGTACTTC

V gene: TRBV5-5
J gene: TRBJ2-1
clone size: many
D gene: TRBD2
CDR3 protein: CASSSYRTSGSPSYNEQFF
CDR3 DNA: TGTGCCAGCAGCTCGTACCGGACTAGCGGGAGCCCATCCTACAATGAGCAGTTCTTC

V gene: TRBV2
J gene: TRBJ1-5
clone size: many
D gene: NA
CDR3 protein: CASSRRSGVRNQPQHF
CDR3 DNA: TGTGCCAGCAGTCGACGATCGGGGGTACGCAATCAGCCCCAGCATTTT

V gene: TRBV9
J gene: TRBJ1-2
clone size: few
D gene: NA
CDR3 protein: CASSPRTAANYGYTF
CDR3 DNA: TGTGCCAGCAGCCCTAGGACAGCTGCTAACTATGGCTACACCTTC

V gene: TRBV28
J gene: TRBJ1-6
clone size: NA
D gene: NA
CDR3 protein: CASSLGGGTPLHF
CDR3 DNA: TGTGCCAGCAGTTTGGGGGGAGGAACACCCCTCCACTTT

V gene: TRBV14
J gene: TRBJ1-1
clone size: many
D gene: NA
CDR3 protein: CASSQSDTEAFF
CDR3 DNA: TGTGCCAGCAGCCAGTCTGACACTGAAGCTTTCTTT

V gene: TRBV2
J gene: TRBJ2-7
clone size: many
D gene: TRBD1
CDR3 protein: CASSEDRDYEQYF
CDR3 DNA: TGTGCCAGCAGCGAGGACAGGGACTACGAGCAGTACTTC

V gene: TRBV5-1
J gene: TRBJ2-7
clone size: many
D gene: NA
CDR3 protein: CASSQTGLLYEQYF
CDR3 DNA: TGCGCCAGCAGCCAGACAGGCCTCTTGTACGAGCAGTACTTC

V gene: TRBV6-1
J gene: TRBJ1-2
clone size: few
D gene: TRBD1
CDR3 protein: CASRPGGNYGYTF
CDR3 DNA: TGTGCCAGCAGACCAGGGGGGAACTATGGCTACACCTTC

V gene: TRBV6-1
J gene: TRBJ2-1
clone size: NA
D gene: TRBD2
CDR3 protein: CATLSGASGSSYNEQFF
CDR3 DNA: TGTGCCACGCTCTCTGGGGCTAGCGGGAGCTCCTACAATGAGCAGTTCTTC

V gene: TRBV5-1
J gene: TRBJ2-5
clone size: few
D gene: TRBD2
CDR3 protein: CASSLGSAGGQETQYF
CDR3 DNA: TGCGCCAGCAGCTTGGGTTCAGCGGGAGGTCAAGAGACCCAGTACTTC

V gene: TRBV3-1
J gene: TRBJ2-1
clone size: many
D gene: TRBD1
CDR3 protein: CASSYPGTGTNEQFF
CDR3 DNA: TGTGCCAGCAGCTATCCCGGGACAGGGACCAATGAGCAGTTCTTC

V gene: TRBV7-9
J gene: TRBJ1-1
clone size: few
D gene: NA
CDR3 protein: CASSLAIPEAFF
CDR3 DNA: TGTGCCAGCAGCTTAGCGATTCCGGAAGCTTTCTTT

V gene: TRBV12-5
J gene: TRBJ2-1
clone size: many
D gene: NA
CDR3 protein: CASGKTDLSYNEQFF
CDR3 DNA: TGTGCTAGTGGCAAAACAGACCTTTCCTACAATGAGCAGTTCTTC

V gene: TRBV28
J gene: TRBJ1-2
clone size: many
D gene: TRBD1
CDR3 protein: CASSWTGGEGHYGYTF
CDR3 DNA: TGTGCCAGCAGTTGGACAGGGGGTGAAGGGCACTATGGCTACACCTTC

V gene: TRBV6-1
J gene: TRBJ2-3
clone size: NA
D gene: TRBD2
CDR3 protein: CASSLYGLAGAGDTQYF
CDR3 DNA: TGTGCCAGCAGTCTTTACGGCCTAGCGGGAGCGGGAGATACGCAGTATTTT

V gene: TRBV29-1
J gene: TRBJ2-1
clone size: NA
D gene: NA
CDR3 protein: CSVKPGKGYNEQFF
CDR3 DNA: TGCAGCGTAAAGCCGGGGAAAGGATACAATGAGCAGTTCTTC

V gene: TRBV19
J gene: TRBJ1-5
clone size: few
D gene: NA
CDR3 protein: CASSMGGYGQPQHF
CDR3 DNA: TGTGCCAGTAGTATGGGTGGGTATGGACAGCCCCAGCATTTT

V gene: TRBV9
J gene: TRBJ2-7
clone size: NA
D gene: TRBD2
CDR3 protein: CASNNAGADYEQYF
CDR3 DNA: TGTGCCAGCAATAATGCGGGAGCCGACTACGAGCAGTACTTC

V gene: TRBV20-1
J gene: TRBJ2-5
clone size: NA
D gene: NA
CDR3 protein: CSARDVSGQETQYF
CDR3 DNA: TGCAGTGCTAGAGATGTTAGCGGCCAAGAGACCCAGTACTTC

V gene: TRBV28
J gene: TRBJ2-7
clone size: many
D gene: NA
CDR3 protein: CASSPPQETSYEQYF
CDR3 DNA: TGTGCCAGCAGCCCCCCCCAGGAGACCTCCTACGAGCAGTACTTC

V gene: TRBV2
J gene: TRBJ2-7
clone size: many
D gene: NA
CDR3 protein: CASSESHYEQYF
CDR3 DNA: TGTGCCAGCAGTGAAAGTCACTACGAGCAGTACTTC

V gene: TRBV13
J gene: TRBJ2-3
clone size: many
D gene: TRBD2
CDR3 protein: CASSLLDSGRTDTQYF
CDR3 DNA: TGTGCCAGCAGCTTACTGGATAGCGGGAGAACAGATACGCAGTATTTT

V gene: TRBV24-1
J gene: TRBJ1-1
clone size: NA
D gene: TRBD1
CDR3 protein: CATSDTTGGDTEAFF
CDR3 DNA: TGTGCCACCAGTGATACGACAGGGGGGGACACTGAAGCTTTCTTT

V gene: TRBV28
J gene: TRBJ2-7
clone size: many
D gene: TRBD1
CDR3 protein: CASSFLGTGAYEQYF
CDR3 DNA: TGTGCCAGCAGTTTCCTCGGGACAGGGGCCTACGAGCAGTACTTC

V gene: TRBV3-1
J gene: TRBJ2-7
clone size: many
D gene: NA
CDR3 protein: CASSHHYEQYF
CDR3 DNA: TGTGCCAGCAGCCACCACTACGAGCAGTACTTC

V gene: TRBV30
J gene: TRBJ2-3
clone size: few
D gene: NA
CDR3 protein: CAWSVSGHPTDTQYF
CDR3 DNA: TGTGCCTGGAGTGTTTCGGGACACCCCACAGATACGCAGTATTTT

V gene: TRBV28
J gene: TRBJ2-1
clone size: NA
D gene: TRBD2
CDR3 protein: CASSSALAGGDEQFF
CDR3 DNA: TGTGCCAGCAGTTCGGCACTAGCCGGGGGGGATGAGCAGTTCTTC

V gene: TRBV2
J gene: TRBJ1-2
clone size: many
D gene: NA
CDR3 protein: CASSRVGNYGYTF
CDR3 DNA: TGTGCCAGCAGCCGGGTGGGGAACTATGGCTACACCTTC

V gene: TRBV5-1
J gene: TRBJ1-6
clone size: few
D gene: TRBD1
CDR3 protein: CASSAGQQNSPLHF
CDR3 DNA: TGCGCCAGCAGCGCGGGACAGCAAAATTCACCCCTCCACTTT

V gene: TRBV18
J gene: TRBJ2-7
clone size: many
D gene: NA
CDR3 protein: CASSPSPTDEQYF
CDR3 DNA: TGTGCCAGCTCACCGTCACCTACGGACGAGCAGTACTTC

V gene: TRBV27
J gene: TRBJ1-1
clone size: many
D gene: NA
CDR3 protein: CASSLGGVHTEAFF
CDR3 DNA: TGTGCCAGCAGTTTGGGCGGGGTTCACACTGAAGCTTTCTTT

V gene: TRBV2
J gene: TRBJ1-5
clone size: many
D gene: NA
CDR3 protein: CASRQADHQPQHF
CDR3 DNA: TGTGCCAGCAGACAGGCGGATCATCAGCCCCAGCATTTT

V gene: TRBV11-2
J gene: TRBJ2-3
clone size: many
D gene: NA
CDR3 protein: CASLATDTQYF
CDR3 DNA: TGTGCCAGCCTCGCCACAGATACGCAGTATTTT